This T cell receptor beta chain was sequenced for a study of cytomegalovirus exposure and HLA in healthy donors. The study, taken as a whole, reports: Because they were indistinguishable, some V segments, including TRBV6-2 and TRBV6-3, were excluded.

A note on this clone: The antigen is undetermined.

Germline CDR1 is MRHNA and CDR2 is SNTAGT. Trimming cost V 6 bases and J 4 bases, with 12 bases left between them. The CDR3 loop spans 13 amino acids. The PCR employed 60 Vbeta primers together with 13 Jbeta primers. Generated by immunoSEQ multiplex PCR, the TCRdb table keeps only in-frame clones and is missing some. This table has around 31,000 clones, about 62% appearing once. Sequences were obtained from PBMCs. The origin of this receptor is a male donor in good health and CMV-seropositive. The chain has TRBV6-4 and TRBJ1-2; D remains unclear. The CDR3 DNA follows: TGTGCCAGCAGACCATCTTCGGGCTATGGCTACACCTTC. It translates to CASRPSSGYGYTF.